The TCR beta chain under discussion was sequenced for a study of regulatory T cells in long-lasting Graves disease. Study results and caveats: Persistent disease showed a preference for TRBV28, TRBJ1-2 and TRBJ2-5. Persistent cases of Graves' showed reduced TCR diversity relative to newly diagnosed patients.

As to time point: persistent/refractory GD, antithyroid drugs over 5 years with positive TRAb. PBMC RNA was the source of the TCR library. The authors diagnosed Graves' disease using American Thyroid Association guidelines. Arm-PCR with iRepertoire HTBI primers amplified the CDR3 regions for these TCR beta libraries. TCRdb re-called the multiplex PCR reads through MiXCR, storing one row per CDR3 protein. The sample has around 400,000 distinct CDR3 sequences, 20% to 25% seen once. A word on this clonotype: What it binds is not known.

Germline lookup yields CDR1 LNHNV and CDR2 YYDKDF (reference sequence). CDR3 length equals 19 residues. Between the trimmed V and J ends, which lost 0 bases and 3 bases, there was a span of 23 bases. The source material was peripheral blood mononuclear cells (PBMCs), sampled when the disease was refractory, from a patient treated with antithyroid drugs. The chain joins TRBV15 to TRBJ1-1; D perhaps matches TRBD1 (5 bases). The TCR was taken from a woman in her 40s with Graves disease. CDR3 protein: CATSRDLVSWGERDTEAFF. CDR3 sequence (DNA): TGTGCCACCAGCAGAGATCTCGTTTCGTGGGGGGAGAGGGACACTGAAGCTTTCTTT.